The 14 T cell receptor beta chains below were found in one sample sequenced in a study of cytomegalovirus exposure and HLA in healthy donors (dated by TCRdb to 2017 to 2019). The library was prepared using the immunoSEQ multiplex PCR assay. In its TCRdb copy, this immuneACCESS table keeps in-frame sequences only and misses some clones. Where compared with another copy, unresolved V genes explain less than half of these, and the others have no known cause. For this sample the table gives about 56,000 clones, of which more than 80% were detected only once. In total, the top ten clones hold 1.1% of the sample. What was sequenced was PBMCs. The receptors here all came from a man in his late teens or twenties in good health and CMV-seronegative.

This clone was found a few times. The chain is built from TRBV11-2 and TRBJ2-1, with 11 bases lining up with TRBD1. The CDR3 contains 16 residues. V shed 5 bases and J 3 bases; nucleotides not matched to a gene: 6. Looked up from germline, CDR1 is SGHAT and CDR2 is FQNNGV. The CDR3, as DNA: TGTGCCAGCAGCCTTAGGACAGGGGGCTTCTACAATGAGCAGTTCTTC. It encodes CASSLRTGGFYNEQFF.

The V and J genes are TRBV10-2 and TRBJ2-1, with 9 bases that match TRBD2. The CDR3 has 15 amino acids. In germline, CDR1 is WSHSY, CDR2 SAAADI. Unmatched junction bases numbered 4, after V lost 6 bases and J lost 1 base. CDR3 DNA: TGCGCCAGCAGCGCGACTAGCGGATCCTACAATGAGCAGTTCTTC. Protein product: CASSATSGSYNEQFF.

The rearrangement joins TRBV7-9 to TRBJ1-4; D perhaps matches TRBD1 (6 bases). Germline CDR1 reads SEHNR; CDR2 reads FQNEAQ (reference sequence). V dropped 4 bases and J dropped 2 bases, with 11 bases sitting between them. The CDR3 length is 15 residues. The DNA of the CDR3 is TGTGCCAGCAGCTCCCAGGGGAACACTAATGAAAAACTGTTTTTT. Protein product: CASSSQGNTNEKLFF. The whole variable domain, remainder taken from reference TRBV7-9 and TRBJ1-4, is DTGVSQNPRHKITKRGQNVTFRCDPISEHNRLYWYRQTLGQGPEFLTYFQNEAQLEKSRLLSDRFSAERPKGSFSTLEIQRTEQGDSAMYLCASSSQGNTNEKLFFGSGTQLSVL.

V usage is TRBV6-4 and J usage is TRBJ1-4; TRBD1 matches at 8 bases. The trim removed 6 bases at V and 10 bases at J, leaving 4 bases unmatched. The CDR3 has 12 residues. Germline V gene sequence: CDR1 MRHNA, CDR2 SNTAGT. In DNA form, the CDR3 reads TGTGCCAGCAGCCCCGGACAGGGAAAACTGTTTTTT. It codes for CASSPGQGKLFF.

V is TRBV28 and J is TRBJ2-3, with 7 bases that match TRBD1. Per germline, CDR1 MDHEN and CDR2 SYDVKM. After removal of 5 bases from V and 4 bases from J, the junction contained 6 bases not matched to a gene. The CDR3 has 14 residues. The CDR3 is CASSQQGTADTQYF. The CDR3 DNA sequence: TGTGCCAGCAGTCAACAGGGGACGGCAGATACGCAGTATTTT.

The chain couples TRBV10-3 to TRBJ2-5; maybe TRBD1 (7 bases). The V gene lost 0 bases and the J gene lost 2 bases, with 16 bases spanning the gap. Looked up from germline, CDR1 is ENHRY and CDR2 is SYGVKD. CDR3 length equals 17 residues. The CDR3 DNA sequence: TGTGCCATCAGTGAGTCCTTAGGCAGGGGGACTCAAGAGACCCAGTACTTC. This encodes CAISESLGRGTQETQYF.

The count of this clone is one. The chain carries TRBV6-1 and TRBJ2-5, with 9 bases identical to TRBD2. Trimming removed 7 bases from V and 2 bases from J; junction bases left unmatched: 5. The germline CDR1 and CDR2 sequences are MNHNS and SASEGT. The CDR3 consists of 14 residues. The CDR3 spells CASTASGKQETQYF. CDR3 DNA sequence: TGTGCCAGCACGGCTAGCGGGAAGCAAGAGACCCAGTACTTC.

This chain connects TRBV6-1 to TRBJ1-4; maybe TRBD1 (5 bases). This CDR3 has 18 residues. The germline V gene has CDR1 MNHNS and CDR2 SASEGT. With 3 bases removed from V and 8 bases from J, the gap between germline ends came to 25 bases. The CDR3 loop is CASSEGQASRVWLEKLFF. CDR3 DNA sequence: TGTGCCAGCAGTGAGGGGCAGGCCTCCCGGGTTTGGCTAGAAAAACTGTTTTTT.

The chain has TRBV9 and TRBJ2-3; D perhaps matches TRBD2 (6 bases). The V gene's germline CDR1 is SGDLS and CDR2 YYNGEE. The V end lost 0 bases, the J end lost 2 bases, and 19 bases lay between the germline ends. The CDR3 covers 18 residues. The CDR3 loop reads CASSVGPTGAIITDTQYF. The DNA for the CDR3 is TGTGCCAGCAGCGTAGGCCCCACGGGAGCGATCATCACAGATACGCAGTATTTT.

This chain's CDR3 is CASSLWTGSGNTIYF. The CDR3 bases are TGTGCCAGCAGCTTATGGACAGGGAGTGGAAACACCATATATTTT. V usage is TRBV7-2 and J usage is TRBJ1-3; 8 bases line up with TRBD1. Germline V gene data show CDR1 as SGHTA and CDR2 as FQGNSA. J gave up 3 bases and V 2 bases, and 3 bases lay outside the gene matches. The CDR3 extends over 15 amino acids. The full variable domain, completed using reference TRBV7-2 and TRBJ1-3, is GAGVSQSPSNKVTEKGKDVELRCDPISGHTALYWYRQSLGQGLEFLIYFQGNSAPDKSGLPSDRFSAERTGGSVSTLTIQRTQQEDSAVYLCASSLWTGSGNTIYFGEGSWLTVV.

This clone has a single count. The chain recombines TRBV19 with TRBJ2-2; TRBD2 matches 7 bases. Trimming cost V 4 bases and J 6 bases; bases outside gene matches: 8. Germline CDR1 and CDR2: LNHDA and SQIVND (reference sequence). This CDR3 region has 15 residues. The CDR3 nucleotides are TGTGCCAGTAGTAATCCCGCGGGGGACGCCGGGGAGCTGTTTTTT. Translating it yields CASSNPAGDAGELFF.

The table lists this clone with a count of one. CDR3 residues: CASSLAGGVGEQFF. The DNA of the CDR3 is TGTGCCAGCAGTTTAGCGGGAGGGGTTGGTGAGCAGTTCTTC. The chain joins TRBV27 to TRBJ2-1; 9 positions match TRBD2. CDR3 size: 14 residues. In germline, CDR1 is MNHEY, CDR2 SMNVEV (reference sequence). With V trimmed by 2 bases and J by 9 bases, 5 bases remained unmatched.

The chain carries TRBV6-5 and TRBJ1-1, with D possibly TRBD1 on 5 matching bases. CDR1 and CDR2 (germline): MNHEY, SVGAGI. V shed 6 bases and J shed 1 base, with 9 bases lying between them. The CDR3 is made up of 13 amino acids. CDR3 nucleotides: TGTGCCAGCAGCAGGACAACGAACACTGAAGCTTTCTTT. It is translated as CASSRTTNTEAFF.

This chain connects TRBV19 to TRBJ1-1; D might be TRBD1 (5 bases). The germline gives CDR1 LNHDA, CDR2 SQIVND (reference sequence). The CDR3 is 13 residues long. Trimming removed 5 bases at V and 7 bases at J, with 14 bases between. The chain's CDR3 is CASSVIGEVEAFF. The DNA for the CDR3 is TGTGCCAGTAGTGTTATAGGGGAGGTTGAAGCTTTCTTT.